This TCR beta chain was observed in a study of T-cell reconstitution after alpha-beta-depleted transplantation in children. TCRbeta library construction was performed incorporating unique molecular identifiers. TCRdb analysed the PCR reads with MiXCR anew, one entry per CDR3 protein. The sample contains around 340,000 distinct CDR3 sequences, 13% of which appear only once. The CDR3 has 14 amino acids. Trimming cost V 3 bases and J 7 bases, with 16 bases left between them. Germline CDR1 DFQATT, CDR2 SNEGSKA (reference sequence). Sequencing used PBMCs, obtained from the stem cell graft. The receptor was isolated from a human donor who donated a stem cell graft to a child with Fanconi anemia. The chain couples TRBV20-1 to TRBJ1-5; a weak D match, TRBD1 (6 bases). The CDR3, as DNA: TGCAGTGCTAGCACTTCACAGGGTACCCAGCCCCAGCATTTT. The encoded protein is CSASTSQGTQPQHF.